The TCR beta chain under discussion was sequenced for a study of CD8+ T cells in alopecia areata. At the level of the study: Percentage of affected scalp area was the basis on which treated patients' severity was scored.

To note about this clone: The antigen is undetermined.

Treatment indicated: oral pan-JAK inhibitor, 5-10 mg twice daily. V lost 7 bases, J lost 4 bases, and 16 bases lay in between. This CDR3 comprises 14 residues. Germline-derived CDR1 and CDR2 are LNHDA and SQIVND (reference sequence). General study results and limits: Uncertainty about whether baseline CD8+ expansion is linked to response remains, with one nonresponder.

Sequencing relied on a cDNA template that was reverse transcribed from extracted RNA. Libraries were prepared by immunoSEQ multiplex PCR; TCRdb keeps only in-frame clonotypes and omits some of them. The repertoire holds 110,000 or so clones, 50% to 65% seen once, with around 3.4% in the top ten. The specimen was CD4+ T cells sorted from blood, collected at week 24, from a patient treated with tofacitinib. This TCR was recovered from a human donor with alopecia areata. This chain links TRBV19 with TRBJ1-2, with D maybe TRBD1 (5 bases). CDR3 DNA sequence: TGTGCCAGTACCAGGGACCTTGGGCCCTATGGCTACACCTTC. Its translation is CASTRDLGPYGYTF.